The 8 T cell receptor beta chains reported below all come from one sample, sequenced in a study of immune evolution from preneoplasia to lung adenocarcinoma. Data came from immunoSEQ multiplex PCR; TCRdb stores just in-frame clones and leaves some out. The table has 3,000 to 4,000 clones, 75% seen once. Sequenced material: FFPE lung adenocarcinoma in situ tissue. The receptor source for this set is a person aged 55-80 years with lung adenocarcinoma.

The V and J genes are TRBV2 and TRBJ1-1, with 9 positions matching TRBD1. CDR1 is SNHLY and CDR2 is FYNNEI in the germline V gene. The CDR3 has 16 amino acids. With V trimmed by 6 bases and J by 7 bases, 15 bases remained unmatched. The CDR3 sequence is CASRDRGNPWGDEAFF. The CDR3 coding sequence is TGTGCCAGCAGAGACAGGGGGAACCCTTGGGGTGATGAAGCTTTCTTT.

V usage is TRBV10-1 and J usage is TRBJ1-5; D is unclear. V was cut by 3 bases and J by 0 bases, with 0 bases left in between. The CDR3 contains 12 residues. Germline CDR1 is WNHNN and CDR2 is SYGVQD (reference sequence). The CDR3 DNA reads TGCGCCAGCAGTGATAGCAATCAGCCCCAGCATTTT. This translates into CASSDSNQPQHF.

The chain carries TRBV27 and TRBJ2-1; 10 bases are shared with TRBD2. The CDR3 sequence is 20 residues long. Germline trimming cut 3 bases from V and 9 bases from J; bases unmatched to any gene: 23. Germline V gene lookup returns CDR1 MNHEY and CDR2 SMNVEV (reference sequence). The CDR3 here is CASSFWVSGSGGFTNAEQFF. The CDR3 nucleotides read TGTGCCAGCAGTTTTTGGGTTAGTGGTAGCGGGGGGTTCACAAATGCTGAGCAGTTCTTC.

V usage is TRBV6-1 and J usage is TRBJ1-5; 8 nucleotides line up with TRBD1. Per the germline V gene, CDR1 is MNHNS and CDR2 is SASEGT. This CDR3 contains 16 residues. The J segment lost 7 bases and the V segment lost 2 bases, leaving 10 bases of the junction unmatched. This CDR3 is CASSEQVTGGRQPQHF. The CDR3 bases are TGTGCCAGCAGTGAACAGGTTACAGGGGGTAGGCAGCCCCAGCATTTT.

Concerning this clone itself: The sample carries other DNA sequences with the same CDR3. The chain is built from TRBV7-9 and TRBJ1-1, with D possibly matching TRBD1 (5 bases). The CDR3 consists of 15 residues. CDR1 is SEHNR and CDR2 is FQNEAQ in the germline V gene (reference sequence). The V end lost 7 bases, the J end lost 0 bases, and 15 bases lay between the germline ends. For the CDR3, the DNA is TGTGCCAGCACCGGGGCGGCAGCTATGAACACTGAAGCTTTCTTT. Its protein is CASTGAAAMNTEAFF. Complete variable domain (other parts from reference TRBV7-9 and TRBJ1-1): DTGVSQNPRHKITKRGQNVTFRCDPISEHNRLYWYRQTLGQGPEFLTYFQNEAQLEKSRLLSDRFSAERPKGSFSTLEIQRTEQGDSAMYLCASTGAAAMNTEAFFGQGTRLTVV.

This clone counts as large. The chain is built from TRBV7-6 and TRBJ2-2; 10 nucleotides match TRBD1. The length of the CDR3 is 15 residues. Germline assignment: CDR1 SGHVS and CDR2 FNYEAQ. The V and J ends lost 5 bases and 5 bases, in that order; junction bases with no gene match: 5. This CDR3 reads CASSRGTGATGELFF. Written as DNA, the CDR3 is TGTGCCAGCAGCCGCGGGACAGGGGCAACCGGGGAGCTGTTTTTT.

The chain recombines TRBV5-6 with TRBJ1-1; a possible D gene is TRBD1 (6 bases). V was shortened by 2 bases and J by 5 bases, with 16 bases between the two germline ends. Per germline, CDR1 SGHDT and CDR2 YYEEEE. The CDR3 is 15 residues long. The CDR3 spells CASSFAGRGGTEAFF. In nucleotides, the CDR3 is TGTGCCAGCAGCTTCGCGGGGAGGGGGGGAACTGAAGCTTTCTTT.

This clone was seen a handful of times. The sample holds other DNA sequences that translate to the same CDR3. The J gene is TRBJ2-2, the V gene TRBV7-6; 7 bases are shared with TRBD1. The CDR3 covers 17 residues. The germline gives CDR1 SGHVS, CDR2 FNYEAQ. The trim removed 2 bases at V and 1 base at J, leaving 7 bases unmatched. CDR3 protein: CASSLISRDRNTGELFF. The DNA of the CDR3 is TGTGCCAGCAGCTTAATAAGCCGGGACAGGAACACCGGGGAGCTGTTTTTT.